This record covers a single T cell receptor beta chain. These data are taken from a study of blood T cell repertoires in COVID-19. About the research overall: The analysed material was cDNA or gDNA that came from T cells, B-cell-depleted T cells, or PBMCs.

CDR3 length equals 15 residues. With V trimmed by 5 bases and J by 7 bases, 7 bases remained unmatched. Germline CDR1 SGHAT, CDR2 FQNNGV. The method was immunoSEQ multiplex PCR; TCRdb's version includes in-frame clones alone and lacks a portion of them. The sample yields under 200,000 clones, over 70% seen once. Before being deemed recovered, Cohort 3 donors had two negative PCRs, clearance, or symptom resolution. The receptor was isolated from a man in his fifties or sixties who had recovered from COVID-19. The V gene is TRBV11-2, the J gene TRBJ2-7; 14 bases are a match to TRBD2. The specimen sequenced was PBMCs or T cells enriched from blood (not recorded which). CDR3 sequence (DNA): TGTGCCAGCAGCCCGAGACTAGCGGGGGGGCGAGAGCAGTACTTC. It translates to CASSPRLAGGREQYF.